This paragraph reports one T cell receptor beta chain. Patients were ruled out by autoimmune disease history or systemic immunosuppression. The CDR3 has 16 amino acids. Germline CDR1 SGHTS, CDR2 YDEGEE. With V trimmed by 0 bases and J by 5 bases, 4 bases remained unmatched. This record comes from a study of OX40 agonist ivuxolimab in advanced cancers. Study information: Hepatocellular carcinoma, melanoma, renal cell or head and neck cancer affected the dose-escalation patients. Mean age about 60 years, range 23 to 79; 82.7% male.

Some clones are missing from TCRdb's copy, which holds only in-frame ones; the method was immunoSEQ multiplex PCR. This repertoire shows 96,000 or so clones, approximately 80% found once; its top ten account for around 5.8%. The TCR originated in an adult with an advanced solid tumor such as melanoma, head and neck, liver or kidney cancer. The specimen comprised CD4+ or CD8+ T cells sorted from blood, sampled in a trial of the OX40 agonist ivuxolimab. The chain has TRBV5-8 and TRBJ2-3; 12 bases match TRBD1. The CDR3 nucleotides read TGTGCCAGCAGCTTGGCCGGGACAGGGGGCGGAGATACGCAGTATTTT. Translation gives CASSLAGTGGGDTQYF.